These 29 T cell receptor beta chains originate from one sample sequenced in a study of cytotoxic CD8 clonotypes in ibrutinib-treated CLL. Clones were read by immunoSEQ multiplex PCR, and TCRdb kept only the in-frame ones, dropping some. The sample yields roughly 100,000 clones, approximately 78% seen once. Sequenced here: PBMCs, sampled after 12 months of ibrutinib treatment. Receptors were obtained from a human donor with chronic lymphocytic leukemia.

The V gene is TRBV30, the J gene TRBJ1-4; D is perhaps TRBD1 (5 bases). Looked up from germline, CDR1 is GTSNPN and CDR2 is SVGIG (reference sequence). This CDR3 region has 14 residues. Trimming shortened V by 5 bases and J by 5 bases, and 15 bases separated the two germline ends. The CDR3 is CAWGPGWGNEKLFF. The CDR3 DNA is TGTGCCTGGGGGCCCGGTTGGGGGAATGAAAAACTGTTTTTT.

V gene TRBV19 combines with J gene TRBJ2-5; TRBD1 might be the D (6 bases). The V gene's germline CDR1 is LNHDA and CDR2 SQIVND (reference sequence). Trimming stripped 4 bases from V and 5 bases from J, with 14 bases between. This CDR3 is built from 14 residues. CDR3 nucleotides: TGTGCCAGTAGTACGACCTACACAGGGGAGACCCAGTACTTC. It translates to CASSTTYTGETQYF.

This chain connects TRBV7-2 to TRBJ1-5, with D maybe TRBD1 (5 bases). The V end was cut by 1 base, the J end by 7 bases, with 14 bases between. The CDR3 is 15 amino acids. Germline CDR1 is SGHTA and CDR2 is FQGNSA. CDR3 sequence: CASSLVGGTGQPQHF. CDR3 nucleotide sequence: TGTGCCAGCAGCTTAGTGGGGGGAACCGGGCAGCCCCAGCATTTT.

This chain uses TRBV27 with TRBJ2-7, with D possibly called TRBD1 or TRBD2 (7 bases each). The germline V gene has CDR1 MNHEY and CDR2 SMNVEV (reference sequence). The CDR3 sequence is 14 residues long. V was shortened by 6 bases and J by 7 bases, with 19 bases between the two germline ends. DNA of the CDR3: TGTGCCAGCAGCAATTCTAACAGGGGAGGGGAGCAGTACTTC. Residues: CASSNSNRGGEQYF.

The chain employs TRBV9 and TRBJ2-1, with 13 bases lining up with TRBD2. CDR1 is SGDLS and CDR2 is YYNGEE in the germline V gene. The V and J ends lost 5 bases and 5 bases, in that order; junction bases with no gene match: 4. The CDR3 sequence is 15 residues long. The DNA of the CDR3 is TGTGCCAGCAGAAGGACTAGCGGGGGCCACAATGAGCAGTTCTTC. Encoded protein: CASRRTSGGHNEQFF.

The chain recombines TRBV7-3 with TRBJ2-2; TRBD1 or TRBD2 may be the D gene (5 bases each). The CDR3 is 15 residues long. Per the germline V gene, CDR1 is SGHTA and CDR2 is FQGTGA. Trimming cost V 6 bases and J 7 bases, with 18 bases left between them. CDR3 amino acids: CASSPGLAVFGELFF. The CDR3, as DNA: TGTGCCAGCAGTCCAGGGCTAGCCGTTTTCGGGGAGCTGTTTTTT.

The chain carries TRBV4-1 and TRBJ2-5, with D perhaps given as TRBD1 or TRBD2 (5 bases each). Looked up from germline, CDR1 is MGHRA and CDR2 is YSYEKL. The CDR3 has 16 amino acids. The V gene lost 0 bases and the J gene lost 6 bases, with 17 bases spanning the gap. The CDR3 DNA sequence: TGCGCCAGCAGCCAAGAGCCGGGCAGAGGGGCGAAGACCCAGTACTTC. Protein: CASSQEPGRGAKTQYF.

J is TRBJ2-1 and V is TRBV7-3, with D possibly TRBD1 on 5 matching bases. Per the germline V gene, CDR1 is SGHTA and CDR2 is FQGTGA. V was shortened by 0 bases and J by 3 bases, with 18 bases between the two germline ends. The CDR3 is 18 amino acids. The CDR3 DNA reads as TGTGCCAGCAGCTTAACAAGGGCGGTACAGGTGGACTACAATGAGCAGTTCTTC. It specifies CASSLTRAVQVDYNEQFF.

This clone was picked up a small number of times. The rearrangement links TRBV4-1 to TRBJ1-6; D is possibly TRBD1 (6 bases). The CDR3 is 14 amino acids. Germline CDR1 MGHRA, CDR2 YSYEKL. Trimming left V 10 bases short and J 3 bases short, with 13 bases between. CDR3 nucleotides: TGCGCCACCTCAAGGGGGGACTATAATTCACCCCTCCACTTT. Residues: CATSRGDYNSPLHF.

The V gene is TRBV5-4, the J gene TRBJ2-5, with D possibly being TRBD1 (5 bases). Germline-derived CDR1 and CDR2 are SGHNT and YYREEE (reference sequence). Trimming removed 0 bases at V and 5 bases at J, with 14 bases between. This CDR3 is 15 amino acids long. The DNA for the CDR3 is TGTGCCAGCAGCTTGGCGGCCAGGGTAATGGAGACCCAGTACTTC. Translating it yields CASSLAARVMETQYF.

The J gene is TRBJ1-4, the V gene TRBV6-5; D is perhaps TRBD1 (5 bases). There are 16 residues in the CDR3. The germline V gene encodes CDR1 MNHEY and CDR2 SVGAGI. The V gene lost 3 bases and the J gene lost 7 bases, with 18 bases spanning the gap. The CDR3 DNA reads TGTGCCAGCAGTTATCTACGCCCCGGGGCCGGTGAAAAACTGTTTTTT. Amino acid sequence: CASSYLRPGAGEKLFF.

The chain links TRBV6-6 to TRBJ2-2; 12 bases map to TRBD2. Germline CDR1 MNHNY, CDR2 SVGAGI (reference sequence). J lost 6 bases, V lost 2 bases, and 4 bases had no gene match. There are 16 residues in the CDR3. The chain's CDR3 is CASSYRLAGAPGELFF. The DNA of the CDR3 is TGTGCCAGCAGTTACCGACTAGCGGGGGCCCCCGGGGAGCTGTTTTTT.

The chain combines TRBV6-1 with TRBJ2-5; D uncertain. CDR3 length: 13 amino acids. V was cut by 4 bases and J by 2 bases, with 8 bases left in between. CDR1 is MNHNS and CDR2 is SASEGT in the germline V gene. CDR3 amino acids: CASSALGQETQYF. The DNA for the CDR3 is TGTGCCAGCAGTGCTCTCGGGCAAGAGACCCAGTACTTC.

This sequence joins TRBV28 and TRBJ2-7, with D possibly TRBD2 on 6 matching bases. The CDR3 has 14 residues. CDR1 MDHEN and CDR2 SYDVKM come from the germline V gene. With 6 bases removed from V and 1 base from J, the gap between germline ends came to 13 bases. The CDR3 loop is CASRGARGSYEQYF. Written as DNA, the CDR3 is TGTGCCAGCAGGGGCGCACGGGGGTCCTACGAGCAGTACTTC.

J is TRBJ2-7 and V is TRBV5-1; tentative D call: TRBD1 (7 bases). Deletions cut 4 bases from V and 0 bases from J, with 14 bases between. CDR1 and CDR2 from the germline V gene are SGHRS and YFSETQ. The CDR3 length is 15 residues. CDR3 sequence: CASSQGGSVSYEQYF. Here the CDR3 DNA reads TGCGCCAGCAGCCAGGGGGGCTCGGTCTCCTACGAGCAGTACTTC.

The genes are TRBV2 and TRBJ2-1, with 10 bases aligning to TRBD1. The junction had 13 bases not matched to a gene; V was cut back by 8 bases and J by 6 bases. The CDR3 runs to 16 residues. Germline V gene lookup returns CDR1 SNHLY and CDR2 FYNNEI. CDR3 in DNA: TGTGCCAGCGTATACTTGACAGGGGGCGTTTTCAATGAGCAGTTCTTC. It encodes CASVYLTGGVFNEQFF.

The V and J genes are TRBV9 and TRBJ1-1, with D possibly matching TRBD1 (5 bases). This CDR3 has 13 residues. The V gene lost 3 bases and the J gene lost 5 bases, with 11 bases spanning the gap. Germline-derived CDR1 and CDR2 are SGDLS and YYNGEE. CDR3 in amino acids: CASSDAGPTEAFF. Written as DNA, the CDR3 is TGTGCCAGCAGCGACGCAGGGCCTACTGAAGCTTTCTTT.

The chain is built from TRBV29-1 and TRBJ2-1; D unresolved. The CDR3 contains 11 residues. V was pared by 0 bases and J by 12 bases, with 9 bases between. Germline-derived CDR1 and CDR2 are SQVTM and ANQGSEA. CDR3 DNA: TGCAGCGTTGAAGATCGAGGTGTGCAGTTCTTC. Translation: CSVEDRGVQFF.

The chain has TRBV7-3 and TRBJ2-3; 8 bases align to TRBD2. This CDR3 comprises 18 residues. The V and J ends lost 3 bases and 3 bases, in that order; junction bases with no gene match: 14. The germline gives CDR1 SGHTA, CDR2 FQGTGA. As DNA, the CDR3 is TGTGCCAGCAGCTTGTATCCGGCCCGGGGGGGCGGAACAGATACGCAGTATTTT. Translation: CASSLYPARGGGTDTQYF.

This clone has only a few counts. CDR3 sequence: CASSLAASPATEAFF. The CDR3 DNA sequence: TGTGCCAGCAGCTTGGCGGCAAGTCCTGCCACTGAAGCTTTCTTT. This chain joins TRBV5-4 and TRBJ1-1; D is ambiguous. V lost 0 bases and J lost 4, with 13 bases in between. In germline, CDR1 is SGHNT, CDR2 YYREEE (reference sequence). The CDR3 runs 15 residues. Complete variable domain (other parts from reference TRBV5-4 and TRBJ1-1): ETGVTQSPTHLIKTRGQQVTLRCSSQSGHNTVSWYQQALGQGPQFIFQYYREEENGRGNFPPRFSGLQFPNYSSELNVNALELDDSALYLCASSLAASPATEAFFGQGTRLTVV.

The CDR3 reads CASSIDRGKSPLHF. The DNA of the CDR3 is TGTGCCAGCAGCATAGACAGGGGAAAATCACCCCTCCACTTT. The chain employs TRBV5-6 and TRBJ1-6; 8 bases map to TRBD1. V gave up 4 bases and J gave up 10 bases; unmatched junction bases: 7. The CDR3 is 14 residues long. Germline assignment: CDR1 SGHDT and CDR2 YYEEEE.

The chain combines TRBV19 with TRBJ2-1; the match to TRBD2 covers 12 bases. The germline V gene has CDR1 LNHDA and CDR2 SQIVND (reference sequence). Trimming cost V 7 bases and J 6 bases; bases outside gene matches: 7. The CDR3 sequence is 15 residues long. CDR3 region: CASTRGLAGLNEQFF. The CDR3 coding sequence is TGTGCCAGTACTAGGGGACTAGCGGGCCTCAATGAGCAGTTCTTC. Drawing the rest from reference TRBV19 and TRBJ2-1, the complete variable domain is DGGITQSPKYLFRKEGQNVTLSCEQNLNHDAMYWYRQDPGQGLRLIYYSQIVNDFQKGDIAEGYSVSREKKESFPLTVTSAQKNPTAFYLCASTRGLAGLNEQFFGPGTRLTVL.

V is TRBV11-3 and J is TRBJ2-3; 14 bases are shared with TRBD2. Germline CDR1 is SGHNT and CDR2 is YENEEA. The CDR3 is 18 amino acids. V lost 5 bases and J lost 5; bases outside the gene matches: 12. This CDR3 reads CASSPGTSGGRQQDTQYF. DNA for the CDR3: TGTGCCAGCAGCCCGGGGACTAGCGGGGGTCGGCAGCAAGATACGCAGTATTTT.

The rearrangement uses TRBV2 and TRBJ1-2, with D uncertain. The CDR3 extends over 13 amino acids. The V gene lost 3 bases and the J gene lost 4 bases, with 9 bases spanning the gap. CDR1 is SNHLY, CDR2 FYNNEI, per germline. The CDR3 DNA is TGTGCCAGCAGTGACGCGCAATCCTATGGCTACACCTTC. Amino acids: CASSDAQSYGYTF.

The V call is TRBV4-2, the J call TRBJ1-2, with D possibly TRBD1 on 5 matching bases. Germline V gene lookup returns CDR1 LGHNA and CDR2 YNFKEQ. The CDR3 contains 13 residues. V lost 5 bases, J lost 3 bases, and 10 bases lay in between. Here the CDR3 reads CASSAGSDYGYTF. CDR3 nucleotide sequence: TGTGCCAGCAGCGCAGGGTCTGACTATGGCTACACCTTC.

This clone was observed a handful of times. The J gene is TRBJ2-7, the V gene TRBV28; 8 bases fit TRBD2. Germline V gene data show CDR1 as MDHEN and CDR2 as SYDVKM. Germline trimming cut 6 bases from V and 6 bases from J; bases unmatched to any gene: 13. The CDR3 runs 15 residues. CDR3 bases: TGTGCCAGCAGCTATACCCCGGGAGGGGGAATCGAGCAGTACTTC. This sequence encodes CASSYTPGGGIEQYF.

The V and J genes are TRBV5-1 and TRBJ2-7, with TRBD1 matching 7 bases. The junction had 6 bases not matched to a gene; V was cut back by 0 bases and J by 6 bases. The germline V gene encodes CDR1 SGHRS and CDR2 YFSETQ. CDR3 size: 14 residues. The CDR3 loop is CASSLDTGVSEQYF. The CDR3, as DNA: TGCGCCAGCAGCTTGGATACAGGGGTCTCCGAGCAGTACTTC. The whole variable domain, filled in from reference TRBV5-1 and TRBJ2-7, reads KAGVTQTPRYLIKTRGQQVTLSCSPISGHRSVSWYQQTPGQGLQFLFEYFSETQRNKGNFPGRFSGRQFSNSRSEMNVSTLELGDSALYLCASSLDTGVSEQYFGPGTRLTVT.

In its sample, this clone was seen many times. The chain links TRBV5-5 to TRBJ1-2, with 9 bases that match TRBD1. Losses at the gene ends were 3 bases for V and 7 bases for J; bases not matched to a gene: 7. CDR1 SGHKS and CDR2 YYEKEE come from the germline V gene (reference sequence). This CDR3 is built from 14 residues. The CDR3 bases are TGTGCCAGCAGCTCCGGGACAGGGAGCTTTGGCTACACCTTC. Encoded protein: CASSSGTGSFGYTF.

The rearrangement links TRBV25-1 to TRBJ2-7; D may be TRBD2 (5 bases). Trimming stripped 4 bases from V and 2 bases from J, with 9 bases between. CDR1 MGHDK and CDR2 SYGVNS come from the germline V gene. The CDR3 length is 13 residues. The DNA of the CDR3 is TGTGCCAGCAGTGTTCGGGAACCCTACGAGCAGTACTTC. Translated, it gives CASSVREPYEQYF.